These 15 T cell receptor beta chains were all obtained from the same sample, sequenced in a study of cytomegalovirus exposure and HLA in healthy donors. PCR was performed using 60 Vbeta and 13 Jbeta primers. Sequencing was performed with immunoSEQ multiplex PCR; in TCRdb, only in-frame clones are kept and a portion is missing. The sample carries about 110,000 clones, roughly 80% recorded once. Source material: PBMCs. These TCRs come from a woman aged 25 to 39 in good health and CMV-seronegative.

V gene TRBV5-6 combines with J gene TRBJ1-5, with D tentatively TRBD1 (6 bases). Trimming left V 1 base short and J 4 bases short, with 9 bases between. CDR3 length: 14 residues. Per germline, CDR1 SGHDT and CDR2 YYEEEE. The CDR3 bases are TGTGCCAGCAGCTTGATCAGGGGTAATCAGCCCCAGCATTTT. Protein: CASSLIRGNQPQHF.

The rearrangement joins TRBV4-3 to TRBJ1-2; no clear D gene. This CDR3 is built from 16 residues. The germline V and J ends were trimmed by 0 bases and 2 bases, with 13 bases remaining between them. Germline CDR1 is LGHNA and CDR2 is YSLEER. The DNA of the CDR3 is TGCGCCAGCAGCCAAGAGAGGGTTGGGTCCAACTATGGCTACACCTTC. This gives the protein CASSQERVGSNYGYTF.

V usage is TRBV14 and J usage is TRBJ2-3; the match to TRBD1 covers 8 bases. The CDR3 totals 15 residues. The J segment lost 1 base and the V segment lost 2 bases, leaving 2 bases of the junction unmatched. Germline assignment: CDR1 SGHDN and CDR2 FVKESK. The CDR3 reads CASSQRTGRTDTQYF. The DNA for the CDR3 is TGTGCCAGCAGCCAAAGGACAGGGCGCACAGATACGCAGTATTTT.

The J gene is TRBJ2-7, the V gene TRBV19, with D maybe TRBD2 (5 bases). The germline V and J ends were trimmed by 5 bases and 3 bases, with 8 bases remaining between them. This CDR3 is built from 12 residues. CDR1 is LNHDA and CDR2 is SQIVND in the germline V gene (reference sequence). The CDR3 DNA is TGTGCCAGTAGTGAGGGAGACTACGAGCAGTACTTC. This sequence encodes CASSEGDYEQYF.

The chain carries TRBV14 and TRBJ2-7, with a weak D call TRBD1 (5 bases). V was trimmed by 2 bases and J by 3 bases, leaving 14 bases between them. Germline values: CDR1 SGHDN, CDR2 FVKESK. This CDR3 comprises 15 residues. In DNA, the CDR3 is TGTGCCAGCAGCCAATTCGCGACAGTCAGCTACGAGCAGTACTTC. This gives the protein CASSQFATVSYEQYF.

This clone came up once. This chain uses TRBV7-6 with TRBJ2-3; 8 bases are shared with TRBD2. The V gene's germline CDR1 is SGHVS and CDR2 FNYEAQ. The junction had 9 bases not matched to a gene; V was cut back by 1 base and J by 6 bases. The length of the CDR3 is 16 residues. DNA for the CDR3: TGTGCCAGCAGCTTAGAGGTGGCGGGGGGCTTGGATACGCAGTATTTT. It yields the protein CASSLEVAGGLDTQYF.

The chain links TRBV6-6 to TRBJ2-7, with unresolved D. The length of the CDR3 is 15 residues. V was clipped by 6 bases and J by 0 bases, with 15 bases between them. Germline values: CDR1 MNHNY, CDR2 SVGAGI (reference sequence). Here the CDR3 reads CASRPPKPSSYEQYF. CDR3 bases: TGTGCCAGCAGACCTCCGAAGCCTAGCTCCTACGAGCAGTACTTC.

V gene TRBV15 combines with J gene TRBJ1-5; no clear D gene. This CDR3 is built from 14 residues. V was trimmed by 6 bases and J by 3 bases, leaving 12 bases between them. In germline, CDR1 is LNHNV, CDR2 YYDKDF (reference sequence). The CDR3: CATSLPGPNQPQHF. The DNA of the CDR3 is TGTGCCACCAGTCTCCCAGGTCCCAATCAGCCCCAGCATTTT. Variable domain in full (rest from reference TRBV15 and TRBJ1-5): DAMVIQNPRYQVTQFGKPVTLSCSQTLNHNVMYWYQQKSSQAPKLLFHYYDKDFNNEADTPDNFQSRRPNTSFCFLDIRSPGLGDTAMYLCATSLPGPNQPQHFGDGTRLSIL.

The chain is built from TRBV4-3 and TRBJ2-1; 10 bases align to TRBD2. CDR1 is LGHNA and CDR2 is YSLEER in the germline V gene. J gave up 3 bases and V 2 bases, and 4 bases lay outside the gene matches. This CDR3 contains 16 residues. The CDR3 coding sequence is TGCGCCAGCAGCCAACGTAGCGGGGGGAGCTACAATGAGCAGTTCTTC. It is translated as CASSQRSGGSYNEQFF.

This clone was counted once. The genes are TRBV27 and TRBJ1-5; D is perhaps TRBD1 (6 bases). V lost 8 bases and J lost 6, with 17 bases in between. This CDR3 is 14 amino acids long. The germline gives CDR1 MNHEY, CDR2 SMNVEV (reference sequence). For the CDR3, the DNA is TGTGCCAGCGCCGCCACGGCAGGGGTTCAGCCCCAGCATTTT. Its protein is CASAATAGVQPQHF.

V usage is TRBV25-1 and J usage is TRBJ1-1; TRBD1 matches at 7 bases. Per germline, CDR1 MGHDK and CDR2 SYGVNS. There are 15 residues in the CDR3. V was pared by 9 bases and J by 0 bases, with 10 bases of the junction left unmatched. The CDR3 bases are TGTGCCAGTGAGGGACAGATCTACATGAACACTGAAGCTTTCTTT. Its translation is CASEGQIYMNTEAFF.

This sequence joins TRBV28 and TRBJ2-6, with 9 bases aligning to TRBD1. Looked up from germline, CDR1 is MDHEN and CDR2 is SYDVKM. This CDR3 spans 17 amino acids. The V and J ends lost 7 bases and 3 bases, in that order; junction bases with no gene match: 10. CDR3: CASNHRGLRNGANVLTF. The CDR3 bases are TGTGCCAGCAACCACAGGGGGCTAAGGAATGGGGCCAACGTCCTGACTTTC.

CDR3 nucleotides: TGTGCCAGCAGCCAAGCGGGGAGCTCCTACAATGAGCAGTTCTTC. Its translation: CASSQAGSSYNEQFF. The chain combines TRBV7-3 with TRBJ2-1; TRBD2 agrees at 7 bases. The CDR3 totals 15 residues. Germline V gene lookup returns CDR1 SGHTA and CDR2 FQGTGA. V lost 5 bases, J lost 0 bases, and 4 bases stayed unmatched.

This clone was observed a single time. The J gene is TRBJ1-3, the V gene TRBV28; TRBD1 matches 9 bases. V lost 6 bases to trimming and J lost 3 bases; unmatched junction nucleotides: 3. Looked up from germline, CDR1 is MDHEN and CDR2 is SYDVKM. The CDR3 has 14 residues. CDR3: CASRRQGDGNTIYF. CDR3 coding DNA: TGTGCCAGCAGGAGACAGGGGGATGGAAACACCATATATTTT.

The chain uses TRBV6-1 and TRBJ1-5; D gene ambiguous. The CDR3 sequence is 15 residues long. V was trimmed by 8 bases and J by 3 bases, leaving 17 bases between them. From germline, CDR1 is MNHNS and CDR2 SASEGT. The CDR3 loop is CASRTFTAVNQPQHF. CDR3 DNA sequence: TGTGCCAGCCGAACTTTCACCGCGGTCAATCAGCCCCAGCATTTT.